One T cell receptor (beta chain) is described in this entry. It may be a read error: a sequence one base away is much more abundant. The data belong to a study of blood T cells in healthy people across ages. The second PCR ran about 6 to 11 cycles with a sample-barcoded 5' primer and J-beta primers. TCRdb fed the 5' RACE reads into MiXCR, producing one record per CDR3 protein. The table shows 2 million or so distinct CDR3 sequences, with around half occurring only once. The CDR3 covers 13 residues. The V gene's germline CDR1 is SGHKS and CDR2 YYEKEE (reference sequence). Trimming took off 4 bases at V and 0 bases at J, with 5 bases between the two ends.

The clonotype was recovered from a woman aged 40 to 49 in good health. The chain has TRBV5-5 and TRBJ2-1; D gene uncertain. The sample consisted of blood. The CDR3 reads CASSMSSYNEQFF. The CDR3 bases are TGTGCCAGCAGCATGAGCTCCTACAATGAGCAGTTCTTC.